Below, one T cell receptor beta chain is given with its context. Its antigen is still unknown. No much larger clone is present one base from it, and per-base qualities are unavailable. Reading from cysteine to phenylalanine, the CDR3 counts 13 amino acids. Just the 39-base CDR3 DNA is kept, in frame starting at base 1. A distance of 15 bases separates the germline ends of V and J, which lose 0 bases and 15 bases respectively. The germline V gene gives CDR1 as SGHDN and CDR2 as FVKESK. This sample's time point label indicates: around 29 days on oral tofacitinib. The treatment or condition label for this specimen denotes: oral pan-JAK inhibitor, 5-10 mg twice daily. Peripheral blood and lesional scalp punch biopsies were obtained from patients with alopecia areata. PBMCs were isolated by density centrifugation and stained for CD3, CD4 and CD8, and CD4+ and CD8+ T cells were sorted on a FACSAria. The data are from a study of CD8+ T cells in alopecia areata (dated by TCRdb to 2017 to 2018). Looking at the study overall: Treated patients were enrolled in an open-label pilot trial of oral tofacitinib, 5 to 10 mg twice daily, for moderate-to-severe alopecia areata. Patients on tofacitinib were biopsied at baseline and after 4 and 24 weeks of treatment, and several of the patients also had a later scalp biopsy. Scalp tissue and sorted CD4+ and CD8+ peripheral blood T cells from patchy and totalis/universalis alopecia areata patients and from healthy controls were covered by human TCRbeta sequencing. Disease severity in treated patients was measured with the SALT score, which quantifies the percentage of affected scalp surface area. Tofacitinib was given for 6 to 18 months, followed by 6 months of follow-up off drug to assess delayed response and recurrence. High-throughput TCRbeta sequencing was used to examine T cell clonal expansion in alopecia areata in both the C3H/HeJ mouse model and human patients. immunoSEQ multiplex PCR using 35 Vbeta forward primers and 13 Jbeta reverse primers was used to amplify TCRbeta CDR3 regions. Clonality in the scalp was compared among normal scalp (n=4), patchy alopecia areata scalp (n=8), and alopecia totalis/universalis scalp (n=8). RNA was obtained with the PAXgene miRNA kit for fixed scalp, the miRNeasy kit for PBMCs, and the RNeasy kit for mouse skin.

On the study overall, not on this receptor specifically: Compared with normal scalp, lesional scalp had higher clonality and more expanded CD8+ clones, particularly in alopecia totalis/universalis, a pattern that suggests antigenic drive. Because the treated cohort was small and had only one nonresponder, larger studies are needed to examine links between baseline CD8+ expansion and response. Unlike mouse skin, which is dominated by gammadelta T cells, normal human skin has resident alphabeta T cells that are also sequenced, and this complicates analysis of the scalp TCR repertoire. Tofacitinib significantly decreased scalp clonality and the number of expanded CD8+ clones among the top 100 scalp clones. During tofacitinib treatment, many expanded lesional clones stuck around in both scalp and blood, and this persistence may partly explain why relapse happens after treatment is stopped. Compared with mice, TCR sequences shared between patients were less clear, possibly partly because of HLA diversity across the patient population.

Library method: the immunoSEQ multiplex PCR assay. RNA was extracted from all samples and reverse transcribed into cDNA as template for TCR sequencing. SuperScript III was used for first-strand cDNA synthesis, primed with a 2:1 mix of oligo-dT and random hexamers. A synthetic immune receptor repertoire was used to assess amplification bias, and residual bias was removed computationally. The authors' pipeline ran thus. Raw reads were preprocessed for error removal, and CDR3 was defined according to IMGT conventions as running from the conserved cysteine to phenylalanine. Clonality was computed by normalizing Shannon entropy by log2 of the number of productive unique TCRs and subtracting the result from 1. Scalp TCRbeta sequences were cross-referenced with sorted blood CD4 and CD8 repertoires so that the CD4 or CD8 identity of scalp clones could be inferred. Not all clones reach the TCRdb copy of this immuneACCESS table, which keeps in-frame sequences only. Checked studies attribute under half of the gap to unresolved V genes and leave the rest unexplained. D and trimming were read from the DNA, whereas the V and J calls and clone size are those reported in that table. The sample has about 210,000 clones on record, 55% to 70% of them singletons. The ten largest clones take up around 4.2% of the sample.

Recombination joined TRBV14 with TRBJ2-1; the D gene is tentatively TRBD1 or TRBD2, each matching 5 bases. The input for sequencing was CD4+ T cells sorted from blood, taken at week 4, from a patient treated with tofacitinib. The receptor was isolated from a human donor with alopecia areata. The CDR3 region: CASSQDRGVSRFF. The sequenced DNA is TGTGCCAGCAGCCAAGATAGGGGAGTGAGCAGGTTCTTC.